The present entry profiles one T cell receptor (beta chain) with its context. Its specificity is not known. The sample belongs to a study of OX40 agonist ivuxolimab in advanced cancers. Study context: Dose-escalation subjects each had hepatocellular carcinoma, melanoma, renal cell or head and neck cancer.

Study observations and caveats: CD4+ and CD8+ T cells in blood underwent clonal expansion by week 6 at 0.1 to 3.0 mg/kg. Averaging showed that CD8+ T cells had more expanded clones than CD4+ did. The expanded peripheral T cells' antigen specificity was not determined.

Trimming pared 1 base from V and 5 bases from J, leaving 18 bases between. The CDR3 is 16 amino acids. The V gene's germline CDR1 is GTSNPN and CDR2 SVGIG (reference sequence). Using immunoSEQ multiplex PCR, the repertoire was profiled, and TCRdb retains in-frame clones only, with some absent. The sample shows about 84,000 clones, just over 90% of them seen only once. The sequence was obtained from an adult with an advanced solid tumor such as melanoma, head and neck, liver or kidney cancer. This specimen was CD4+ or CD8+ T cells sorted from blood, taken in a trial of the OX40 agonist ivuxolimab. J is TRBJ2-4 and V is TRBV30; either TRBD1 or TRBD2 may supply D (6 bases each). CDR3 coding DNA: TGTGCCTGGAGTGCTCGTCCGGGGGCGGAACAAAACATTCAGTACTTC. It encodes CAWSARPGAEQNIQYF.